One and the same sample provided the 25 T cell receptor beta chains below, sequenced in a study of cytomegalovirus exposure and HLA in healthy donors. The PCR contained 60 Vbeta and 13 Jbeta primers. Assay: immunoSEQ multiplex PCR; the TCRdb copy retains only in-frame clones and omits some. Found here are 180,000 or so clones, 70% to 80% of them singletons; the top ten hold about 3%. The sample taken for sequencing was PBMCs. All receptors come from a male donor in good health and CMV-seronegative.

The chain has TRBV6-5 and TRBJ1-1; 8 bases map to TRBD1. Looked up from germline, CDR1 is MNHEY and CDR2 is SVGAGI. The V and J ends lost 0 bases and 4 bases, in that order; junction bases with no gene match: 4. The CDR3 length is 15 residues. The CDR3 DNA is TGTGCCAGCAGTTACTCGACAGGGGCCGGCACTGAAGCTTTCTTT. Translated: CASSYSTGAGTEAFF.

The chain carries TRBV19 and TRBJ1-5; possibly TRBD1 for D (5 bases). This CDR3 is 13 amino acids long. Germline V lookup: CDR1 LNHDA, CDR2 SQIVND (reference sequence). V lost 8 bases to trimming and J lost 2 bases, with 10 bases between them. The CDR3 DNA is TGTGCCAGTCATACGGGGGGCAATCAGCCCCAGCATTTT. Its translation is CASHTGGNQPQHF. The full variable domain, rest sourced from reference TRBV19 and TRBJ1-5, is DGGITQSPKYLFRKEGQNVTLSCEQNLNHDAMYWYRQDPGQGLRLIYYSQIVNDFQKGDIAEGYSVSREKKESFPLTVTSAQKNPTAFYLCASHTGGNQPQHFGDGTRLSIL.

V and J are TRBV6-5 and TRBJ2-3; D is perhaps TRBD1 (5 bases). V was cut by 0 bases and J by 4 bases, with 14 bases left in between. This CDR3 region has 16 residues. Germline assignment: CDR1 MNHEY and CDR2 SVGAGI. The CDR3 spells CASSYSGQGGADTQYF. The CDR3 DNA reads TGTGCCAGCAGTTACTCTGGGCAGGGCGGCGCAGATACGCAGTATTTT.

This clone was counted between two and nine times. This rearrangement joins TRBV4-1 to TRBJ2-7, with 10 bases matching TRBD1. The trim removed 5 bases at V and 3 bases at J, leaving 7 bases unmatched. CDR1 is MGHRA and CDR2 is YSYEKL in the germline V gene. The CDR3 totals 15 residues. CDR3 sequence reads: CASSFGTGALYEQYF. The CDR3, as DNA: TGCGCCAGCAGCTTTGGGACAGGGGCCCTCTACGAGCAGTACTTC.

The J gene is TRBJ1-1, the V gene TRBV19; possible D gene TRBD1, 5 bases. The V gene's germline CDR1 is LNHDA and CDR2 SQIVND (reference sequence). Trimming removed 3 bases from V and 3 bases from J, with 17 bases in between. The CDR3 runs to 16 residues. CDR3 in amino acids: CASSMGRGIVDTEAFF. Here the CDR3 DNA reads TGTGCCAGTAGTATGGGGCGGGGGATCGTAGACACTGAAGCTTTCTTT.

The V call is TRBV28, the J call TRBJ2-5; D is ambiguous. Trimming removed 6 bases at V and 1 base at J, with 6 bases between. This CDR3 contains 12 residues. Per the germline V gene, CDR1 is MDHEN and CDR2 is SYDVKM. The CDR3 bases are TGTGCCAGCAGAGCCCCCCAAGAGACCCAGTACTTC. Translating it yields CASRAPQETQYF.

The chain couples TRBV4-1 to TRBJ1-1; no clear D gene. CDR1 is MGHRA, CDR2 YSYEKL, per germline. This CDR3 has 12 amino acids. V lost 0 bases to trimming and J lost 5 bases, with 4 bases between them. CDR3 DNA: TGCGCCAGCAGCCAAGATCGGACTGAAGCTTTCTTT. The encoded protein is CASSQDRTEAFF.

A few counts support this clone. V and J are TRBV7-2 and TRBJ2-1; D not resolved. CDR1 and CDR2 (germline): SGHTA, FQGNSA. V was cut by 3 bases and J by 5 bases, with 5 bases left in between. This CDR3 spans 12 amino acids. The CDR3 region is CASSFPDNEQFF. CDR3 bases: TGTGCCAGCAGCTTCCCGGACAATGAGCAGTTCTTC.

The chain carries TRBV7-3 and TRBJ2-7; possibly TRBD1 for D (7 bases). The ends were cut back, 6 bases at V and 2 bases at J, with 20 bases in the middle. The CDR3 runs 16 residues. Germline V gene data show CDR1 as SGHTA and CDR2 as FQGTGA. The CDR3 coding sequence is TGTGCCAGCAGTTTACTCCGGCGGGACAGAGCCTACGAGCAGTACTTC. It specifies CASSLLRRDRAYEQYF.

With respect to this clone: Other DNA variants within this sample encode the same CDR3. V is TRBV6-1 and J is TRBJ2-1; D is unresolved. Germline CDR1 is MNHNS and CDR2 is SASEGT. The V and J ends lost 4 bases and 7 bases respectively, with 5 bases between them. This CDR3 is 11 amino acids long. The CDR3 coding sequence is TGTGCCAGCAGTGCTCTGAATGAGCAGTTCTTC. The encoded protein is CASSALNEQFF.

The genes are TRBV27 and TRBJ1-2; maybe TRBD1 (6 bases). CDR3 length equals 14 residues. Trimming stripped 4 bases from V and 3 bases from J, with 12 bases between. CDR1 is MNHEY, CDR2 SMNVEV, per germline (reference sequence). DNA for the CDR3: TGTGCCAGCAGTTCCCTGGACAGATACTATGGCTACACCTTC. It translates to CASSSLDRYYGYTF.

CDR3 protein: CASRRTQGNNSPLHF. CDR3 coding DNA: TGTGCCAGCAGGCGGACCCAGGGGAATAATTCACCCCTCCACTTT. The chain combines TRBV11-3 with TRBJ1-6, with D possibly TRBD1 on 6 matching bases. The CDR3 length is 15 residues. V shed 6 bases and J shed 5 bases, with 14 bases lying between them. Germline V gene data show CDR1 as SGHNT and CDR2 as YENEEA.

CDR3 sequence: CASSLAEGYGTEAFF. CDR3 bases: TGCGCCAGCAGCTTGGCGGAGGGGTACGGCACTGAAGCTTTCTTT. This chain links TRBV5-1 with TRBJ1-1; TRBD1 is a possible D gene (5 bases). Trimming took off 0 bases at V and 4 bases at J, with 13 bases between the two ends. Per germline, CDR1 SGHRS and CDR2 YFSETQ. The CDR3 sequence is 15 residues long.

The genes are TRBV19 and TRBJ1-5; TRBD1 aligns across 9 bases. CDR1 is LNHDA and CDR2 is SQIVND in the germline V gene (reference sequence). The V gene end was trimmed by 4 bases and the J gene end by 8 bases; junction bases not matched to a gene: 6. The CDR3 has 14 residues. For the CDR3, the DNA is TGTGCCAGTAGTAAACAGGGGGCTAGGGAGCCCCAGCATTTT. Its protein is CASSKQGAREPQHF.

The CDR3 DNA follows: TGTGCCTCCTTTCGACACCCTAAACGGGGCACCGGGGAGCTGTTTTTT. This gives the protein CASFRHPKRGTGELFF. This chain links TRBV27 with TRBJ2-2; possible D gene TRBD2, 5 bases. V lost 11 bases and J lost 4, with 23 bases in between. The CDR3 is made up of 16 amino acids. Germline V gene sequence: CDR1 MNHEY, CDR2 SMNVEV (reference sequence).

This clone was counted a few times. CDR3 bases: TGTGCCTGGAGTGTACCAGGGTTCAGGAATTCACCCCTCCACTTT. Amino acids: CAWSVPGFRNSPLHF. This rearrangement joins TRBV30 to TRBJ1-6; D is perhaps TRBD1 (5 bases). V dropped 0 bases and J dropped 7 bases, with 13 bases sitting between them. The V gene's germline CDR1 is GTSNPN and CDR2 SVGIG (reference sequence). CDR3 length: 15 amino acids.

The CDR3, as DNA: TGTGCCAGCAATCGGGACAGGGGGATGGGTCAGCCCCAGCATTTT. Translating gives CASNRDRGMGQPQHF. The V gene is TRBV6-6, the J gene TRBJ1-5; 11 bases are a match to TRBD1. Germline trimming cut 7 bases from V and 6 bases from J; bases unmatched to any gene: 8. The CDR3 consists of 15 residues. Germline lookup yields CDR1 MNHNY and CDR2 SVGAGI (reference sequence).

The chain combines TRBV10-3 with TRBJ1-4; TRBD1 agrees at 10 bases. Germline values: CDR1 ENHRY, CDR2 SYGVKD. The V segment lost 5 bases and the J segment 7 bases; nucleotides outside the gene matches: 4. This CDR3 spans 14 amino acids. The CDR3 sequence is CAISPGTGVEKLFF. The CDR3 DNA reads TGTGCCATCAGTCCCGGGACAGGGGTTGAAAAACTGTTTTTT.

The chain is built from TRBV6-1 and TRBJ1-5; no reliable D call. The CDR3 has 13 residues. Looked up from germline, CDR1 is MNHNS and CDR2 is SASEGT. The V and J ends lost 6 bases and 6 bases respectively, with 12 bases between them. The CDR3 region has the DNA TGTGCCAGCAGCCGGGGTTCCTTTCAGCCCCAGCATTTT. Protein sequence: CASSRGSFQPQHF.

The V call is TRBV6-6, the J call TRBJ1-5; D unresolved. CDR1 and CDR2 from the germline V gene are MNHNY and SVGAGI (reference sequence). The CDR3 is made up of 16 amino acids. Deletions cut 2 bases from V and 3 bases from J, with 14 bases between. CDR3 coding DNA: TGTGCCAGCAGTTACGAGCCCCTAGATCTCAATCAGCCCCAGCATTTT. Amino acids: CASSYEPLDLNQPQHF.

This chain links TRBV6-4 with TRBJ2-4; possibly TRBD2 for D (5 bases). V was pared by 11 bases and J by 0 bases, with 17 bases between. CDR3 size: 15 residues. CDR1 and CDR2 from the germline V gene are MRHNA and SNTAGT. The CDR3 is CAGGQNRLAKNIQYF. The DNA of the CDR3 is TGTGCCGGCGGGCAGAACCGATTAGCCAAAAACATTCAGTACTTC.

This chain uses TRBV6-4 with TRBJ2-3, with TRBD1 identical over 8 bases. Looked up from germline, CDR1 is MRHNA and CDR2 is SNTAGT. This CDR3 is built from 15 residues. V trimming: 5 bases; J trimming: 4 bases; junction bases outside the gene matches: 8. The CDR3 nucleotides read TGTGCCAGCAGTACATCCGGACAGGGAGCAGATACGCAGTATTTT. Its protein product is CASSTSGQGADTQYF.

The chain joins TRBV7-3 to TRBJ2-5; a possible D gene is TRBD1 (6 bases). This CDR3 is built from 14 residues. The V and J ends lost 0 bases and 1 base respectively, with 6 bases between them. The V gene's germline CDR1 is SGHTA and CDR2 FQGTGA. The CDR3 reads CASSLTGGQETQYF. In nucleotides, the CDR3 is TGTGCCAGCAGCTTAACAGGGGGCCAAGAGACCCAGTACTTC.

CDR3 residues: CASSWGGETDTQYF. The CDR3 nucleotides are TGTGCCAGCAGCTGGGGCGGAGAAACAGATACGCAGTATTTT. V gene TRBV7-9 combines with J gene TRBJ2-3; weak D call: TRBD1 (5 bases). V was pared by 4 bases and J by 3 bases, with 11 bases between. CDR3 length: 14 amino acids. CDR1 is SEHNR and CDR2 is FQNEAQ in the germline V gene (reference sequence).

The rearrangement joins TRBV6-1 to TRBJ1-1, with D tentatively TRBD1 (5 bases). The CDR3 spans 15 residues. The V and J ends lost 5 bases and 5 bases respectively, with 18 bases between them. Per the germline V gene, CDR1 is MNHNS and CDR2 is SASEGT. CDR3: CASSPKTGGGTEAFF. The CDR3 nucleotides read TGTGCCAGCAGTCCTAAGACGGGTGGGGGGACTGAAGCTTTCTTT.